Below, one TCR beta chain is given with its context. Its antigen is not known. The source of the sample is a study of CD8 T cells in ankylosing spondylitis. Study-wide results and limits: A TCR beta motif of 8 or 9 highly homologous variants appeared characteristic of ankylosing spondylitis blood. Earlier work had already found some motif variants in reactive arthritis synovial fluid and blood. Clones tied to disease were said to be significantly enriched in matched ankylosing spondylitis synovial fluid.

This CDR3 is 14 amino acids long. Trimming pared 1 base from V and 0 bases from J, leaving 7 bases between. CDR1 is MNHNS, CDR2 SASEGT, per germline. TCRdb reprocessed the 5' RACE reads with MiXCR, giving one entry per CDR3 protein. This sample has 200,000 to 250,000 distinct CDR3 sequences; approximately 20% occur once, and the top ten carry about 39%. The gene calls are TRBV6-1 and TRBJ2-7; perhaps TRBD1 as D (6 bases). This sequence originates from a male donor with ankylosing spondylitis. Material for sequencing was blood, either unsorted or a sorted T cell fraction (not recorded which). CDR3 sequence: CASSEGDTSYEQYF. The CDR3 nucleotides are TGTGCCAGCAGTGAAGGGGACACCTCCTACGAGCAGTACTTC.